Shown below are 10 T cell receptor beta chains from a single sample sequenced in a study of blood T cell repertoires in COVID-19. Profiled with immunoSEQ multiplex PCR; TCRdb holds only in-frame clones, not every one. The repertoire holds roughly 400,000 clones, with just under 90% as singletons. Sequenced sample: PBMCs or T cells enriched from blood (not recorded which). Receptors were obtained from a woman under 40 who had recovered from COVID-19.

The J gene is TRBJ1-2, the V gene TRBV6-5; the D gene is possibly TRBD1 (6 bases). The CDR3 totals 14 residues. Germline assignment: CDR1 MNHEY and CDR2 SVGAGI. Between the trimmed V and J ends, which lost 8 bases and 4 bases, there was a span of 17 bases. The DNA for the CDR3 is TGTGCCAGCGTTCACCAGGGGACGGCCTATGGCTACACCTTC. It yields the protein CASVHQGTAYGYTF.

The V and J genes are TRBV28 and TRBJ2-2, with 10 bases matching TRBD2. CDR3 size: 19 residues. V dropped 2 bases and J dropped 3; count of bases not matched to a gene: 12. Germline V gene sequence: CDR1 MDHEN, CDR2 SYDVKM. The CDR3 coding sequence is TGTGCCAGCAGTTTACTTAGCGGGAGGTCACCCGAATACACCGGGGAGCTGTTTTTT. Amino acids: CASSLLSGRSPEYTGELFF.

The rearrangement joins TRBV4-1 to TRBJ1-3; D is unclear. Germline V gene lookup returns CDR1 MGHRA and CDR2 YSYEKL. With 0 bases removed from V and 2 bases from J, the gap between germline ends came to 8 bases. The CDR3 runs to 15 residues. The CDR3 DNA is TGCGCCAGCAGCCAAGATCCCGTTCCTGGAAACACCATATATTTT. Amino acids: CASSQDPVPGNTIYF.

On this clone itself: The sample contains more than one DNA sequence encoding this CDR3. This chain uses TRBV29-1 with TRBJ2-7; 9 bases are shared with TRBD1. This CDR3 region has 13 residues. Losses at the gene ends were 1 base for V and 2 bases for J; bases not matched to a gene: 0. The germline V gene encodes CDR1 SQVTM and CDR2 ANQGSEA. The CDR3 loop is CSVEGQGAYEQYF. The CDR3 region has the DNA TGCAGCGTTGAAGGACAGGGGGCCTACGAGCAGTACTTC.

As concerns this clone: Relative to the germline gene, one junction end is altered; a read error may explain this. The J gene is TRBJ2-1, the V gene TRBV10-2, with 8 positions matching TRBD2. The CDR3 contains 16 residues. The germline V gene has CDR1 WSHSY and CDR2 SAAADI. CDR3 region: CPSSDTGGGINNEQFF. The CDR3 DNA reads TGCCCCAGCAGTGACACGGGGGGGGGAATTAACAATGAGCAGTTCTTC.

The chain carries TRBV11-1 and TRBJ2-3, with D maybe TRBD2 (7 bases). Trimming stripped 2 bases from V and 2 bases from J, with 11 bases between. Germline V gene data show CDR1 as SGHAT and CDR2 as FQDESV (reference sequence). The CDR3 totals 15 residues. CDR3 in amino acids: CASSLRGGNTDTQYF. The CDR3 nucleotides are TGTGCCAGCAGCTTAAGGGGGGGAAACACAGATACGCAGTATTTT.

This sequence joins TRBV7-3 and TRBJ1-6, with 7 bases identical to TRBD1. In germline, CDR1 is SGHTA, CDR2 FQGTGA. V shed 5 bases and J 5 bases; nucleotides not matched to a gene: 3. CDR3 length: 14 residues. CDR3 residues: CASSRQGDNSPLHF. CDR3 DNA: TGTGCCAGCAGCCGACAGGGTGATAATTCACCCCTCCACTTT.

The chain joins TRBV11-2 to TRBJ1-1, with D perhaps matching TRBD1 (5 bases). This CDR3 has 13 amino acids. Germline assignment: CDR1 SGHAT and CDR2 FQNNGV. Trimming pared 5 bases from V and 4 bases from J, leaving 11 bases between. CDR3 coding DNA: TGTGCCAGCAGCCAGTGGGGCGGCACTGAAGCTTTCTTT. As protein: CASSQWGGTEAFF. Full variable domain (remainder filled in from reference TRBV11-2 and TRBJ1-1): EAGVAQSPRYKIIEKRQSVAFWCNPISGHATLYWYQQILGQGPKLLIQFQNNGVVDDSQLPKDRFSAERLKGVDSTLKIQPAKLEDSAVYLCASSQWGGTEAFFGQGTRLTVV.

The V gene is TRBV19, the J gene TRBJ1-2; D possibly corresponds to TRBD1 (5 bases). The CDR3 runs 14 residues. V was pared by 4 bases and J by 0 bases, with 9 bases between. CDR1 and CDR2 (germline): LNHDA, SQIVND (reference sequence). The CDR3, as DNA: TGTGCCAGTAGTAGACAGAAAACTAACTATGGCTACACCTTC. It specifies CASSRQKTNYGYTF.

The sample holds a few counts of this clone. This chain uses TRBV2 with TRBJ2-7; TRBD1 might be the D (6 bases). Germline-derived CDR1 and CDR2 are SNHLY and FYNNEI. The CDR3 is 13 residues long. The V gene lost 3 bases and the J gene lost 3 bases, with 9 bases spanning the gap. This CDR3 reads CASSDSDSYEQYF. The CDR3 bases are TGTGCCAGCAGTGATTCGGACAGCTACGAGCAGTACTTC.